The T cell receptor (beta chain) described here comes from a study of HIV-infected patients and healthy controls. Follow-up blood was drawn about 14 weeks, roughly three months, after antiretroviral therapy began. The repertoire came from unfractionated whole blood and reflected all unsorted peripheral T cells. This clonotype came up many times. Its antigen remains unknown. cDNA was made from approximately 500 ng RNA using alpha and beta constant primers. Each of the alpha and beta chains got its own library through chain-specific third strand synthesis with indices. Two random hexamers, added before amplification and joined, formed each molecule's 12-nucleotide barcode. One entry per CDR3 protein, called by TCRdb with MiXCR from the 5' RACE reads. In the table there are 18,000 or so distinct CDR3 sequences, approximately 9% of which are singletons. Study results and caveats: HLA types of the donors remained undetermined.

V was shortened by 5 bases and J by 0 bases, with 11 bases between the two germline ends. The CDR3 runs to 15 residues. Germline V gives CDR1 LNHDA, CDR2 SQIVND (reference sequence). This sequence was found in an adult with HIV infection. The sequenced sample was blood, obtained during antiretroviral therapy. The chain recombines TRBV19 with TRBJ1-5; D gene uncertain. Here the CDR3 DNA reads TGTGCCAGTAGTCGGGCTACTTCTAGCAATCAGCCCCAGCATTTT. Amino acids: CASSRATSSNQPQHF.